This T cell receptor beta chain comes out of a study of blood T cell repertoires in COVID-19. Germline lookup yields CDR1 GTSNPN and CDR2 SVGIG (reference sequence). CDR3 size: 15 residues. The V end was cut by 1 base, the J end by 0 bases, with 10 bases between. Original methodology: Counts of nucleated cells, estimated from reference gene primer amplification, were obtained. Generated by immunoSEQ multiplex PCR, the TCRdb table keeps only in-frame clones and is missing some. From that table come the V and J calls and clone size; the DNA was used to work out D and trimming. Among around 200,000 clones, around three quarters were seen once, and the ten largest hold 5.5%. This clone was observed a few times.

The sample comprised peripheral blood. The chain joins TRBV30 to TRBJ1-3; D remains ambiguous. The receptor was derived from a woman aged 70-85 years with acute or convalescent COVID-19. CDR3 sequence: CAWSERRLSGNTIYF. The CDR3 coding sequence is TGTGCCTGGAGTGAGCGCCGACTCTCTGGAAACACCATATATTTT.